This TCR beta chain originates from a study of cytomegalovirus exposure and HLA in healthy donors. About the study: HLA-typed donors contributed some 77 million unique TCRs, which were held in an early data release.

For this clone: Its target is not known.

PCR used 60 Vbeta primers and 13 Jbeta primers. Profiling relied on immunoSEQ multiplex PCR, and the TCRdb table lists in-frame clones only, not all of them. The listing records approximately 70,000 clones. Germline V lookup: CDR1 MNHNY, CDR2 SVGAGI (reference sequence). The CDR3 consists of 14 residues. Trimming pared 8 bases from V and 0 bases from J, leaving 11 bases between. Study results and caveats: In a later analysis, HLA-C alleles had the fewest associated TCRs, DRB1 alleles the most. Excluded were some V segments that proved indistinguishable, including TRBV6-2 and TRBV6-3. Usually a TCR sequence was rare, but some public TCRs were found in many donors.

V is TRBV6-6 and J is TRBJ1-3; D is perhaps TRBD1 (5 bases). The receptor comes from a female donor in good health and CMV-seropositive. The sequencing sample was made of PBMCs. The CDR3, as DNA: TGTGCCAGCGGAAAACAGGACTCTGGAAACACCATATATTTT. Translation: CASGKQDSGNTIYF.